This T cell receptor beta chain was identified in a study of shared clonotypes between healthy human individuals. As for the study in general: Per-donor plates numbered three CD4 naive, three CD4 memory, two CD8 naive and one CD8 memory.

Nashville, Tennessee was home to all donors, each a Caucasian adult. Genomic DNA of each subset was evenly split across several immunoSEQ plates. Using immunoSEQ multiplex PCR, the repertoire was profiled, and TCRdb retains in-frame clones only, with some absent. The table lists some 790,000 clones, around 77% of them singletons. CDR1 is MNHEY and CDR2 is SVGAGI in the germline V gene. V lost 6 bases, J lost 5 bases, and 10 bases stayed unmatched. The CDR3 consists of 15 residues. In the case of this clone: Its antigen is as yet unknown.

Study results and limitations: It was the non-shared clonotypes that had lower generation probabilities than clonotypes shared by all four donors.

Specimen: memory CD4+ T cells sorted from blood. Subset in this sample: CD45RA-negative fraction. The TCR sequence derives from a woman aged 25 to 39 in good health. This sequence joins TRBV6-5 and TRBJ1-1; 9 bases agree with TRBD1. CDR3 DNA: TGTGCCAGCAGCGCAACCGGACAGGGGTGGACTGAAGCTTTCTTT. It specifies CASSATGQGWTEAFF.